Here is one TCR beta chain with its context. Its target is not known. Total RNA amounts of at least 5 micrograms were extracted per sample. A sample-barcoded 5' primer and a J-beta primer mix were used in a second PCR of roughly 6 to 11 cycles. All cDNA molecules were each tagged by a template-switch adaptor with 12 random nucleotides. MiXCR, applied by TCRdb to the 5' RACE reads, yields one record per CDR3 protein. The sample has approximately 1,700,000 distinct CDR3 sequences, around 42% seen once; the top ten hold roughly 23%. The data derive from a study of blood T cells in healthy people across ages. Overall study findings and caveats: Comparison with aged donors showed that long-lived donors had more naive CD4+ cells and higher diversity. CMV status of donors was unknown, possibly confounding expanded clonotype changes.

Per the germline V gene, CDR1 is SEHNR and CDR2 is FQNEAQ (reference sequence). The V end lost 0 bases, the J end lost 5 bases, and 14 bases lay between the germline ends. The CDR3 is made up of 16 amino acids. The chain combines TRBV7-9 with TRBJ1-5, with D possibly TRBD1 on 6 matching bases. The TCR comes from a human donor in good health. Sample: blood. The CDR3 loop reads CASSLAGTSPYQPQHF. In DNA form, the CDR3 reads TGTGCCAGCAGCTTAGCGGGGACATCGCCTTATCAGCCCCAGCATTTT.